Below, 32 T cell receptor beta chains from the same sample are listed, as sequenced in a study of T cells in localized non-small cell lung cancer (TCRdb year 2020). The library relied on the immunoSEQ multiplex PCR assay. The table was pulled from immuneACCESS by TCRdb, which kept in-frame rearrangements only. Such tables lose some clones; where checked, under half of the loss comes from unresolved V genes, and the rest has no known cause. The sample table shows some 40,000 clones, and just over 90% are seen once. Together, the top ten hold around 6.5% of the sample. The source material was peripheral blood, sampled before any cancer treatment. The receptors here all came from an older female donor with stage I lung adenocarcinoma.

The chain couples TRBV5-1 to TRBJ1-2, with D possibly being TRBD1 (6 bases). Germline V gene data show CDR1 as SGHRS and CDR2 as YFSETQ. Trimming stripped 5 bases from V and 4 bases from J, with 18 bases between. The CDR3 runs to 15 residues. The CDR3: CASRTTPGVPYGYTF. The DNA of the CDR3 is TGCGCCAGCAGAACAACTCCAGGGGTACCCTATGGCTACACCTTC.

The DNA of the CDR3 is TGTGCCAGCAGTTTCAGCGCCGCGGGCACAGATACGCAGTATTTT. It yields the protein CASSFSAAGTDTQYF. The chain links TRBV28 to TRBJ2-3; D is uncertain. The CDR3 runs to 15 residues. Trimming stripped 3 bases from V and 1 base from J, with 11 bases between. CDR1 is MDHEN and CDR2 is SYDVKM in the germline V gene.

This rearrangement joins TRBV15 to TRBJ2-7, with D perhaps TRBD1 or TRBD2 (5 bases each). V was clipped by 5 bases and J by 4 bases, with 24 bases between them. The V gene's germline CDR1 is LNHNV and CDR2 YYDKDF (reference sequence). The CDR3 contains 17 residues. CDR3 protein: CATSPKYGAGNIYEQYV. The CDR3 DNA is TGTGCCACCAGCCCCAAATACGGGGCAGGGAATATATACGAGCAGTACGTC.

In DNA, the CDR3 is TGCGCCAGCAGCCGGTTCGACAGGGTGCCTGGGGCCAACGTCCTGACTTTC. Translated: CASSRFDRVPGANVLTF. This chain uses TRBV4-1 with TRBJ2-6; 7 nucleotides line up with TRBD1. The CDR3 length is 17 residues. Looked up from germline, CDR1 is MGHRA and CDR2 is YSYEKL. Unmatched junction bases numbered 8, after V lost 4 bases and J lost 2 bases.

The chain combines TRBV7-3 with TRBJ1-1; no definite D call. The CDR3 contains 12 residues. In germline, CDR1 is SGHTA, CDR2 FQGTGA. V was clipped by 1 base and J by 8 bases, with 8 bases between them. The CDR3 sequence: CASSLMISEAFF. CDR3 sequence (DNA): TGTGCCAGCAGCTTAATGATTTCCGAAGCTTTCTTT. The full variable domain, completed using reference TRBV7-3 and TRBJ1-1, is GAGVSQTPSNKVTEKGKYVELRCDPISGHTALYWYRQSLGQGPEFLIYFQGTGAADDSGLPNDRFFAVRPEGSVSTLKIQRTERGDSAVYLCASSLMISEAFFGQGTRLTVV.

This chain joins TRBV27 and TRBJ2-3; D unclear. Germline CDR1 is MNHEY and CDR2 is SMNVEV (reference sequence). The V end lost 3 bases, the J end lost 0 bases, and 4 bases lay between the germline ends. This CDR3 comprises 13 residues. The CDR3 sequence is CASSFRSTDTQYF. CDR3 coding DNA: TGTGCCAGCAGTTTCAGGAGCACAGATACGCAGTATTTT.

The V gene is TRBV4-1, the J gene TRBJ2-2; 8 nucleotides agree with TRBD2. Looked up from germline, CDR1 is MGHRA and CDR2 is YSYEKL. Germline trimming cut 2 bases from V and 2 bases from J; bases unmatched to any gene: 7. The CDR3 sequence is 17 residues long. The CDR3 spells CASSQPSRGGNTGELFF. CDR3 DNA: TGCGCCAGCAGCCAACCTAGTCGGGGGGGCAACACCGGGGAGCTGTTTTTT.

DNA of the CDR3: TGCAGCGTTATACAGGGGGAAGGCACTGAAGCTTTCTTT. It is translated as CSVIQGEGTEAFF. This chain connects TRBV29-1 to TRBJ1-1; TRBD1 agrees at 8 bases. V shed 5 bases and J 4 bases; nucleotides not matched to a gene: 6. The CDR3 totals 13 residues. Germline loops: CDR1 SQVTM, CDR2 ANQGSEA.

CDR3 DNA: TGTGCCAGCAGTGCGGGGGGGGACGAGCAGTACTTC. This translates into CASSAGGDEQYF. The V call is TRBV6-1, the J call TRBJ2-7, with 8 bases fitting TRBD2. Germline V lookup: CDR1 MNHNS, CDR2 SASEGT. V lost 4 bases, J lost 5 bases, and 1 base stayed unmatched. This CDR3 region has 12 residues.

This chain links TRBV5-6 with TRBJ1-6; D gene ambiguous. Trimming stripped 5 bases from V and 8 bases from J, with 20 bases between. This CDR3 comprises 16 residues. Germline values: CDR1 SGHDT, CDR2 YYEEEE. The CDR3 spells CASSPIEGIFDSPLHF. DNA for the CDR3: TGTGCCAGCAGTCCGATAGAGGGTATTTTTGATTCACCCCTCCACTTT.

This sequence joins TRBV6-6 and TRBJ2-7, with 8 nucleotides matching TRBD1. Trimming cost V 3 bases and J 4 bases; bases outside gene matches: 8. In germline, CDR1 is MNHNY, CDR2 SVGAGI (reference sequence). The CDR3 runs 15 residues. CDR3 loop: CASSYSDRGTYEQYV. In DNA form, the CDR3 reads TGTGCCAGCAGTTATTCCGACAGGGGTACGTACGAGCAGTACGTC.

This clone appeared once. CDR3 coding DNA: TGTGCCAGCAGTTTAGTTTGGGGTGGGGAGACCCAGTACTTC. As protein: CASSLVWGGETQYF. This sequence joins TRBV28 and TRBJ2-5; no reliable D call. The length of the CDR3 is 14 residues. With 2 bases removed from V and 5 bases from J, the gap between germline ends came to 12 bases. Germline CDR1 is MDHEN and CDR2 is SYDVKM.

The chain employs TRBV4-1 and TRBJ2-3, with D hard to call. The germline CDR1 and CDR2 sequences are MGHRA and YSYEKL. The CDR3 length is 17 residues. V gave up 0 bases and J gave up 0 bases, with 13 bases separating them. The CDR3 reads CASSQERAGTSTDTQYF. DNA for the CDR3: TGCGCCAGCAGCCAAGAAAGAGCAGGCACAAGCACAGATACGCAGTATTTT.

This chain uses TRBV12-5 with TRBJ1-2; 7 positions agree with TRBD1. Germline loops: CDR1 LGHNT, CDR2 FRNRAP. The CDR3 totals 13 residues. With 6 bases clipped from V and 4 bases from J, the junction kept 5 bases outside the gene matches. The CDR3 is CASGLGTVYGYTF. The DNA of the CDR3 is TGTGCTAGTGGACTCGGGACAGTCTATGGCTACACCTTC.

This chain links TRBV6-6 with TRBJ1-5; 9 bases map to TRBD1. The CDR3 length is 16 residues. Germline V CDR1 and CDR2: MNHNY, SVGAGI (reference sequence). V shed 4 bases, J shed 4 bases, and the junction held 8 bases outside the gene matches. CDR3 protein: CASSLTGTGNNQPQHF. The CDR3 DNA sequence: TGTGCCAGCAGTTTAACCGGGACAGGGAATAATCAGCCCCAGCATTTT.

Here the CDR3 DNA reads TGTGCCAGCGGAACTCGACAGGGGGATCACAATGAGCAGTTCTTC. Its translation is CASGTRQGDHNEQFF. V usage is TRBV7-2 and J usage is TRBJ2-1; the match to TRBD1 covers 9 bases. J was trimmed by 5 bases and V by 8 bases; bases with no gene match: 10. This CDR3 has 15 amino acids. Germline assignment: CDR1 SGHTA and CDR2 FQGNSA. Full variable domain (rest looked up from reference TRBV7-2 and TRBJ2-1): GAGVSQSPSNKVTEKGKDVELRCDPISGHTALYWYRQSLGQGLEFLIYFQGNSAPDKSGLPSDRFSAERTGGSVSTLTIQRTQQEDSAVYLCASGTRQGDHNEQFFGPGTRLTVL.

CDR3 sequence reads: CASSQEVTWGGTEAFF. CDR3 DNA sequence: TGCGCCAGCAGCCAAGAGGTGACCTGGGGGGGGACTGAAGCTTTCTTT. The chain is built from TRBV4-1 and TRBJ1-1; possibly TRBD1 for D (5 bases). Germline V lookup: CDR1 MGHRA, CDR2 YSYEKL. The CDR3 covers 16 residues. Trimming left V 0 bases short and J 5 bases short, with 16 bases between.

V usage is TRBV7-7 and J usage is TRBJ2-5; either TRBD1 or TRBD2 may supply D (6 bases each). V lost 2 bases to trimming and J lost 2 bases, with 9 bases between them. The CDR3 covers 14 residues. Germline values: CDR1 SSHAT, CDR2 FNYEAQ (reference sequence). The CDR3: CASSLTGAQETQYF. In DNA, the CDR3 is TGTGCCAGCAGCTTAACGGGGGCACAAGAGACCCAGTACTTC.

The V call is TRBV5-1, the J call TRBJ1-1; weak D call: TRBD1 (5 bases). The ends were cut back, 4 bases at V and 5 bases at J, with 15 bases in the middle. This CDR3 contains 14 residues. Per the germline V gene, CDR1 is SGHRS and CDR2 is YFSETQ. CDR3 loop: CASSPTVGGTEAFF. In nucleotides, the CDR3 is TGCGCCAGCAGCCCTACGGTGGGGGGGACTGAAGCTTTCTTT.

The chain employs TRBV19 and TRBJ1-1, with D hard to call. This CDR3 comprises 14 residues. V gave up 10 bases and J gave up 4 bases, with 19 bases separating them. Germline V gives CDR1 LNHDA, CDR2 SQIVND (reference sequence). The CDR3: CATSDPAGSTEAFF. CDR3 coding DNA: TGTGCCACCTCTGATCCGGCGGGGAGCACTGAAGCTTTCTTT.

The chain employs TRBV10-2 and TRBJ1-3; D not certain. The CDR3 runs to 16 residues. Germline-derived CDR1 and CDR2 are WSHSY and SAAADI. Trimming pared 2 bases from V and 3 bases from J, leaving 14 bases between. The CDR3 loop reads CASSEVSLGLGNTIYF. The CDR3 nucleotides read TGCGCCAGCAGTGAGGTAAGCTTAGGCCTTGGAAACACCATATATTTT.

The V call is TRBV29-1, the J call TRBJ1-5, with a weak D call TRBD1 (6 bases). Germline CDR1 reads SQVTM; CDR2 reads ANQGSEA. The CDR3 consists of 14 residues. Trimming left V 7 bases short and J 2 bases short, with 15 bases between. CDR3 sequence (DNA): TGCAGCGCTACGACAGGTCAGGGCAATCAGCCCCAGCATTTT. Its translation: CSATTGQGNQPQHF.

This chain uses TRBV25-1 with TRBJ1-6; maybe TRBD1 (5 bases). The CDR3 is 14 residues long. Trimming shortened V by 1 base and J by 8 bases, and 9 bases separated the two germline ends. The germline V gene has CDR1 MGHDK and CDR2 SYGVNS. The DNA of the CDR3 is TGTGCCAGCAGTGAATTCGGGGCAGATTCACCCCTCCACTTT. The encoded protein is CASSEFGADSPLHF.

V usage is TRBV5-6 and J usage is TRBJ2-7; no clear D. Germline V gives CDR1 SGHDT, CDR2 YYEEEE. V shed 4 bases and J shed 7 bases, with 3 bases lying between them. The CDR3 contains 9 residues. The CDR3 region has the DNA TGTGCCAGCAGCCTGGAGCAGTACGTC. Translated: CASSLEQYV.

The chain joins TRBV6-5 to TRBJ1-6; D is undetermined. V lost 6 bases and J lost 4, with 10 bases in between. Germline V gene sequence: CDR1 MNHEY, CDR2 SVGAGI. There are 14 residues in the CDR3. CDR3 DNA: TGTGCCAGCAGCTCAGCGTCTTATAATTCACCCCTCCACTTT. Its translation is CASSSASYNSPLHF.

The chain employs TRBV27 and TRBJ1-1; no definite D call. Germline V lookup: CDR1 MNHEY, CDR2 SMNVEV (reference sequence). The V and J ends lost 2 bases and 6 bases respectively, with 16 bases between them. The CDR3 consists of 15 residues. As DNA, the CDR3 is TGTGCCAGCAGTTTAATGGTAGGGAGCATCGCTGAAGCTTTCTTT. Its protein product is CASSLMVGSIAEAFF.

This sequence joins TRBV14 and TRBJ2-2; 8 bases agree with TRBD1. The CDR3 totals 15 residues. V shed 6 bases, J shed 3 bases, and the junction held 6 bases outside the gene matches. Germline CDR1 reads SGHDN; CDR2 reads FVKESK. The CDR3 DNA is TGTGCCAGCAGTAAGCAGGGGGCGCACACCGGGGAGCTGTTTTTT. Translation: CASSKQGAHTGELFF.

The rearrangement joins TRBV10-1 to TRBJ1-2, with TRBD1 matching 7 bases. CDR1 WNHNN and CDR2 SYGVQD come from the germline V gene (reference sequence). The CDR3 loop spans 13 amino acids. J was trimmed by 8 bases and V by 5 bases; bases with no gene match: 8. CDR3 region: CASSRPRGEGYTF. CDR3 bases: TGCGCCAGCAGTAGGCCCAGGGGGGAAGGCTACACCTTC.

The chain has TRBV7-6 and TRBJ2-7, with D possibly TRBD1 on 5 matching bases. CDR1 SGHVS and CDR2 FNYEAQ come from the germline V gene. Trimming removed 7 bases at V and 7 bases at J, with 23 bases between. The CDR3 covers 15 residues. This CDR3 reads CASTLLETVRDEQYF. CDR3 bases: TGTGCCAGCACCCTACTTGAGACGGTCAGGGATGAGCAGTACTTC.

The chain employs TRBV19 and TRBJ1-1; D gene unclear. The V gene's germline CDR1 is LNHDA and CDR2 SQIVND (reference sequence). V shed 3 bases and J shed 0 bases, with 14 bases lying between them. The CDR3 is made up of 16 amino acids. This chain's CDR3 is CASSILGSRMNTEAFF. The CDR3 DNA reads TGTGCCAGTAGTATTCTGGGCAGCCGAATGAACACTGAAGCTTTCTTT. The variable domain in full, with the rest retrieved from reference TRBV19 and TRBJ1-1, is DGGITQSPKYLFRKEGQNVTLSCEQNLNHDAMYWYRQDPGQGLRLIYYSQIVNDFQKGDIAEGYSVSREKKESFPLTVTSAQKNPTAFYLCASSILGSRMNTEAFFGQGTRLTVV.

This chain connects TRBV25-1 to TRBJ2-2; D ambiguous. The V gene lost 1 base and the J gene lost 0 bases, with 12 bases spanning the gap. Germline lookup yields CDR1 MGHDK and CDR2 SYGVNS. CDR3 length: 17 residues. The CDR3 nucleotides read TGTGCCAGCAGTGAATCTATGTACACATCGAACACCGGGGAGCTGTTTTTT. It specifies CASSESMYTSNTGELFF.

The rearrangement joins TRBV5-4 to TRBJ1-2, with TRBD1 identical over 8 bases. The CDR3 contains 15 residues. Germline lookup yields CDR1 SGHNT and CDR2 YYREEE (reference sequence). Trimming removed 1 base from V and 5 bases from J; junction bases left unmatched: 7. CDR3 in amino acids: CASSLQQGAGYGYTF. CDR3 DNA: TGTGCCAGCAGCTTGCAGCAGGGGGCAGGGTATGGCTACACCTTC.